A selection of T cell receptor beta chains follows, all from one sample in a study of blood T cell repertoires in COVID-19. Using immunoSEQ multiplex PCR, the repertoire was profiled, and TCRdb retains in-frame clones only, with some absent. The sample consists of 150,000 to 200,000 clones, roughly 91% of them appearing once. Sequencing was done on a sample of peripheral blood. The receptors derive from a human donor in a cohort sampled during active COVID-19. The CDR3 runs from the conserved cysteine through the conserved F or W. The D gene is left open where the match is weak. Clone size appears in some rows only: once, few, many, or a class for an expanded clone.

V gene	D gene	clone size	J gene	CDR3 DNA	CDR3 protein
TRBV5-4	TRBD2	NA	TRBJ2-1	TGTGCCAGCAGCCCCCCGGGACTAGCGGGAAGCGAGCAGTTCTTC	CASSPPGLAGSEQFF
TRBV6-2/TRBV6-3	TRBD1	once	TRBJ1-5	TGTGCCAGCAGTTACTCTCTTGGACAGGGGGCCGCAGGGCCCCAGCATTTT	CASSYSLGQGAAGPQHF
TRBV5-1	NA	NA	TRBJ2-2	TGCGCCAGCAGCTTGGGCAGGGCGAACACCGGGGAGCTGTTTTTT	CASSLGRANTGELFF
TRBV7-2	TRBD1	NA	TRBJ2-7	TGTGCCAGCAGCCGTCCGCGGACAGGAACCTACGAGCAGTACTTC	CASSRPRTGTYEQYF
TRBV12-3/TRBV12-4	NA	NA	TRBJ2-1	TGTGCCAGCCGGGCTGGGGCTTACAATGAGCAGTTCTTC	CASRAGAYNEQFF
TRBV19	NA	NA	TRBJ2-3	TGTGCCAGTAGTATGGGTCGGGGTACGCAGTATTTT	CASSMGRGTQYF
TRBV30	TRBD2	once	TRBJ2-3	TGTGCCTGGAGTTCGGGACTAGCGGCAGATACGCAGTATTTT	CAWSSGLAADTQYF
TRBV7-8	NA	NA	TRBJ2-1	TGTGCCAGCAGCTTACTCCGGGAGCGGTATGAGCAGTTCTTC	CASSLLRERYEQFF
TRBV29-1	TRBD2	NA	TRBJ2-4	TGCAGCGTTGTCGGGGGGTCGGGGGGAAACATTCAGTACTTC	CSVVGGSGGNIQYF
TRBV19	TRBD1	once	TRBJ1-5	TGTGCCAGTACCACGGACAGGACGAGGCCCCAGCATTTT	CASTTDRTRPQHF
TRBV18	TRBD2	NA	TRBJ2-3	TGTGCCAGCTCACCAGAGCGACTAGCGGGAGGGCCGGGCACAGATACGCAGTATTTT	CASSPERLAGGPGTDTQYF
TRBV27	TRBD1	NA	TRBJ2-2	TGTGCCAGCAGTACCACAGGGGCCGGGGAGCTGTTTTTT	CASSTTGAGELFF
TRBV4-1	NA	NA	TRBJ1-6	TGCGCCAGCAGCCTTACCGGGACATACAATTCACCCCTCCACTTT	CASSLTGTYNSPLHF
TRBV9	TRBD1	NA	TRBJ2-3	TGTGCCAGCAGCGTTCAGGAAGGGGGCGCAGATACGCAGTATTTT	CASSVQEGGADTQYF
TRBV5-1	TRBD1	NA	TRBJ2-3	TGCGCCAGCAGCCGACAGGGGTCAACGAACACAGATACGCAGTATTTT	CASSRQGSTNTDTQYF
TRBV3-1/TRBV3-2	NA	NA	TRBJ1-4	TGTGCCAGCAGCCATGGACAGACAACTAATGAAAAACTGTTTTTT	CASSHGQTTNEKLFF
TRBV30	TRBD1	NA	TRBJ2-7	TGTGCCTGGATCAACACCGGGACAGGGGCGGACGAGCAGTACTTC	CAWINTGTGADEQYF
TRBV4-3	TRBD1	once	TRBJ1-6	TGCGCCAGCAGCCAAGAACGGGACAGGGTTTCACCCCTCCACTTT	CASSQERDRVSPLHF
TRBV11-2	NA	NA	TRBJ1-1	TGTGCCAGCAGCACAGGGAAGCGAACTGAAGCTTTCTTT	CASSTGKRTEAFF
TRBV30	NA	NA	TRBJ2-7	TGTGCCTGGAGTGTCAAGGGGGTGGCCTACGAGCAGTACTTC	CAWSVKGVAYEQYF
TRBV10-3	NA	NA	TRBJ1-1	TGTGCCATCAGTGTCTCAGGGAACACTGAAGCTTTCTTT	CAISVSGNTEAFF
TRBV28	TRBD1	NA	TRBJ1-6	TGTGCCAGCAGTTCCGCGGGACAGGGTAATTCACCCCTCCACTTT	CASSSAGQGNSPLHF
TRBV5-1	TRBD1	NA	TRBJ2-2	TGCGCCAGCAGCCCGGACAGGGTAACCGGGGAGCTGTTTTTT	CASSPDRVTGELFF
TRBV6-2/TRBV6-3	NA	NA	TRBJ2-2	TGTGCCAGCAGTTCTGCGCAGGTGAACACCGGGGAGCTGTTTTTT	CASSSAQVNTGELFF
TRBV3-1/TRBV3-2	NA	NA	TRBJ1-4	TGTGCCAGCAGCCAAACCGGGGGGGAACTGTTTTTT	CASSQTGGELFF
TRBV4-2	TRBD1	NA	TRBJ2-2	TGTGCCAGCAGCCACAGCCCACAGGGGGCCCTAGACACCGGGGAGCTGTTTTTT	CASSHSPQGALDTGELFF